One and the same sample provided the 15 T cell receptor beta chains below, sequenced in a study of tumor-infiltrating lymphocytes in primary liver carcinoma. Researchers drew blood RNA from unsorted whole blood and extracted germline DNA as well. Reverse transcription of about 500 ng total RNA with a constant-region primer produced TCR beta cDNA. Libraries for TCR beta were built through three nested multiplex PCR rounds, which together made up a slightly modified ARM-PCR procedure. The first two PCR rounds used TRBV1-TRBV30 primers with a Cbeta primer, 9 to 11 cycles each. TCRdb recomputed calls from the multiplex PCR reads with MiXCR, one row per CDR3 protein. This sample has about 310,000 distinct CDR3 sequences, with almost 60% found just once. The sample comprised peripheral blood. The receptors here all came from a woman in her twenties or thirties with primary liver carcinoma and hepatitis B virus infection.

This clonotype has only a few counts. The V call is TRBV4-1, the J call TRBJ2-2; no clear D gene. Germline CDR1 and CDR2: MGHRA and YSYEKL. With 1 base removed from V and 1 base from J, the gap between germline ends came to 4 bases. The CDR3 covers 14 residues. Written as DNA, the CDR3 is TGCGCCAGCAGCCAAGTTCAGAACACCGGGGAGCTGTTTTTT. It specifies CASSQVQNTGELFF.

This clonotype was counted many times. The rearrangement joins TRBV6-2 or TRBV6-3 to TRBJ2-2, with D uncertain. Per germline, CDR1 MNHEY and CDR2 SVGEGT. The V gene lost 6 bases and the J gene lost 1 base, with 3 bases spanning the gap. There are 12 residues in the CDR3. The CDR3 protein is CASRGNTGELFF. The CDR3 DNA is TGTGCCAGCAGGGGGAACACCGGGGAGCTGTTTTTT.

With respect to this clonotype: A read error may produce the germline difference seen at one junction end. The rearrangement links TRBV14 to TRBJ2-2, with D perhaps assigned TRBD1 or TRBD2 (5 bases each). Germline loops: CDR1 SGHDN, CDR2 FVKESK. This CDR3 is built from 15 residues. The CDR3 region has the DNA TGTGCCAGCAGCCAAGAGGTCTGGGTCGCCGGGGACCTGTTTTTT. It encodes CASSQEVWVAGDLFF.

This clonotype was observed a few times. J is TRBJ1-4 and V is TRBV5-5; TRBD1 might be the D (5 bases). V was trimmed by 4 bases and J by 4 bases, leaving 14 bases between them. The CDR3 is 15 amino acids. Germline loops: CDR1 SGHKS, CDR2 YYEKEE (reference sequence). The CDR3 DNA follows: TGTGCCAGCAGCCACGAAGGGGCCAATAATGAAAAACTGTTTTTT. Its translation is CASSHEGANNEKLFF.

This clonotype was detected ten times or more. V and J are TRBV12-3 or TRBV12-4 and TRBJ1-5; D might be TRBD1 (6 bases). V lost 5 bases and J 6 bases, leaving 20 bases between the germline ends. The CDR3 loop spans 16 amino acids. This CDR3 is CASSLTLQGVGQPQHF. In DNA, the CDR3 is TGTGCCAGCAGTCTGACCTTACAGGGAGTAGGTCAGCCCCAGCATTTT.

The chain uses TRBV12-3 or TRBV12-4 and TRBJ2-1; the D is unclear. V was cut by 6 bases and J by 10 bases, with 13 bases left in between. The CDR3 is 12 residues long. The DNA of the CDR3 is TGTGCCAGCAGACCCACTCTGGGCGAGCAGTTCTTC. Protein sequence: CASRPTLGEQFF.

This clonotype was seen repeatedly, ten times or more. This rearrangement joins TRBV12-3 or TRBV12-4 to TRBJ2-1, with 8 bases identical to TRBD2. J gave up 6 bases and V 5 bases, and 9 bases lay outside the gene matches. The CDR3 is 15 residues long. The CDR3 DNA is TGTGCCAGCAGTCGTCTCGGACTAGCCCCCAATGAGCAGTTCTTC. Protein sequence: CASSRLGLAPNEQFF.

This chain links TRBV7-9 with TRBJ2-1; 10 bases are shared with TRBD2. The CDR3 has 15 residues. The ends lost 6 bases at V and 10 bases at J; junction bases unmatched: 12. The V gene's germline CDR1 is SEHNR and CDR2 FQNEAQ (reference sequence). CDR3 in amino acids: CASSPEGSGRPEQFF. CDR3 coding DNA: TGTGCCAGCAGTCCTGAAGGTAGCGGGAGGCCCGAGCAGTTCTTC.

This clonotype appeared a few times. A much larger clone lies a single base off, so this may be a read error. The chain couples TRBV11-1 to TRBJ2-7, with a tentative D call TRBD1 (6 bases). The V gene lost 7 bases and the J gene lost 3 bases, with 13 bases spanning the gap. The CDR3 sequence is 13 residues long. The germline V gene has CDR1 SGHAT and CDR2 FQDESV (reference sequence). CDR3 DNA: TGTGCCAGCAATTTCGGACAGATCTACGAGCAGTACTTC. The encoded protein is CASNFGQIYEQYF.

This clonotype was detected ten times or more. This chain uses TRBV9 with TRBJ2-7; 8 bases align to TRBD1. From germline, CDR1 is SGDLS and CDR2 YYNGEE. Unmatched junction bases numbered 4, after V lost 3 bases and J lost 2 bases. The length of the CDR3 is 14 residues. CDR3 sequence reads: CASSAGQDTYEQYF. In nucleotides, the CDR3 is TGTGCCAGCAGCGCGGGACAGGACACCTACGAGCAGTACTTC.

This clonotype was seen ten or more times. V is TRBV12-5 and J is TRBJ2-6; D possibly matches TRBD1 or TRBD2 (6 bases each). V lost 4 bases to trimming and J lost 3 bases, with 16 bases between them. The CDR3 contains 17 residues. CDR1 and CDR2 from the germline V gene are LGHNT and FRNRAP. CDR3 amino acids: CASGSWRGAYGANVLTF. CDR3 nucleotide sequence: TGTGCTAGTGGTTCCTGGAGGGGGGCTTATGGGGCCAACGTCCTGACTTTC.

The sample holds a few counts of this clonotype. V gene TRBV6-2 or TRBV6-3 combines with J gene TRBJ2-5; TRBD2 might be the D (5 bases). Germline V gene sequence: CDR1 MNHEY, CDR2 SVGEGT. V shed 4 bases and J shed 8 bases, with 11 bases lying between them. The CDR3 is 12 residues long. CDR3 coding DNA: TGTGCCAGCAGTTCTAGCTGGCGAACCCAGTACTTC. Encoded protein: CASSSSWRTQYF.

Notes on this clonotype: A much larger clone differs by one base, so this may be a read error. The chain combines TRBV4-2 with TRBJ2-1, with TRBD1 as a possible D gene (6 bases). The CDR3 is made up of 14 amino acids. From germline, CDR1 is LGHNA and CDR2 YNFKEQ. In DNA form, the CDR3 reads TGTGCCAGCGGACGACAGGACGTACTCAATGAGCACTTCTTC. Translating gives CASGRQDVLNEHFF.

This clonotype was seen a few times. The conserved closing phenylalanine or tryptophan is absent in this CDR3, likely reflecting a read error. The rearrangement uses TRBV4-3 and TRBJ1-1; TRBD1 agrees at 7 bases. CDR3 length equals 15 residues. V lost 0 bases, J lost 5 bases, and 6 bases stayed unmatched. The germline gives CDR1 LGHNA, CDR2 YSLEER. CDR3 region: CASSQDLSGGTEAFS. For the CDR3, the DNA is TGCGCCAGCAGCCAAGATCTGTCAGGGGGGACTGAAGCTTTCTCT.

This clonotype occurred many times. The V call is TRBV11-2, the J call TRBJ1-5, with D unclear. The CDR3 is 12 residues long. V was trimmed by 3 bases and J by 9 bases, leaving 9 bases between them. Germline loops: CDR1 SGHAT, CDR2 FQNNGV. The CDR3 loop is CASSLIEGPQHF. CDR3 nucleotide sequence: TGTGCCAGCAGCTTGATCGAAGGGCCCCAGCATTTT.